What follows are 27 T cell receptor beta chains derived from one specimen sequenced in a study of blood T cell repertoires in COVID-19. TCRdb's table, derived via immunoSEQ multiplex PCR, lists solely in-frame clones and lacks some. The sample carries 110,000 to 150,000 clones, approximately 81% recorded once. Sequencing was done on a sample of PBMCs or T cells enriched from blood (not recorded which). The receptors shown here come from a man aged 35 to 55 with acute COVID-19.

The chain recombines TRBV30 with TRBJ1-5; TRBD1 matches at 7 bases. CDR3 size: 13 residues. The V and J ends lost 2 bases and 5 bases, in that order; junction bases with no gene match: 3. CDR1 and CDR2 from the germline V gene are GTSNPN and SVGIG (reference sequence). CDR3 nucleotide sequence: TGTGCCTGGAGTAAGGGGGCGGATCAGCCCCAGCATTTT. This gives the protein CAWSKGADQPQHF.

The chain joins TRBV5-1 to TRBJ2-3; D unclear. The CDR3 is 14 amino acids. With 7 bases removed from V and 3 bases from J, the gap between germline ends came to 15 bases. Germline CDR1 and CDR2: SGHRS and YFSETQ. Written as DNA, the CDR3 is TGCGCCAGCCGACAATCCGCACATACAGATACGCAGTATTTT. Its translation: CASRQSAHTDTQYF.

The genes are TRBV5-6 and TRBJ2-3; possibly TRBD1 for D (7 bases). Germline CDR1 and CDR2: SGHDT and YYEEEE. V dropped 4 bases and J dropped 6 bases, with 18 bases sitting between them. The CDR3 length is 15 residues. The CDR3 region has the DNA TGTGCCAGCAGCCCGGAGGGGGCAGAGGGGGATACGCAGTATTTT. Translated: CASSPEGAEGDTQYF. The full variable domain, rest sourced from reference TRBV5-6 and TRBJ2-3, is DAGVTQSPTHLIKTRGQQVTLRCSPKSGHDTVSWYQQALGQGPQFIFQYYEEEERQRGNFPDRFSGHQFPNYSSELNVNALLLGDSALYLCASSPEGAEGDTQYFGPGTRLTVL.

As for this clone: Compared with germline, one end of the junction differs, possibly owing to a read error. This chain joins TRBV11-1 and TRBJ1-3; D may be TRBD1 (5 bases). Germline V gene sequence: CDR1 SGHAT, CDR2 FQDESV (reference sequence). The CDR3 runs 14 residues. Here the CDR3 DNA reads TGTGCCAGCAGCTGGTGTAGGGGAGGAAGCACCATATATTTT. Protein: CASSWCRGGSTIYF.

The chain links TRBV28 to TRBJ2-1; 13 bases line up with TRBD2. The V gene's germline CDR1 is MDHEN and CDR2 SYDVKM. The length of the CDR3 is 15 residues. Trimming cost V 5 bases and J 8 bases; bases outside gene matches: 6. The CDR3 here is CASSVPTSGRHEQFF. In DNA, the CDR3 is TGTGCCAGCAGTGTCCCGACTAGCGGGAGGCATGAGCAGTTCTTC.

The genes are TRBV18 and TRBJ1-4; a possible D gene is TRBD1 (6 bases). The CDR3 runs 17 residues. V was clipped by 2 bases and J by 0 bases, with 13 bases between them. Germline CDR1 and CDR2: KGHSH and LQKENI. In nucleotides, the CDR3 is TGTGCCAGCTCACCAGGGGGCGCCGAGGCAACTAATGAAAAACTGTTTTTT. Residues: CASSPGGAEATNEKLFF.

This chain joins TRBV28 and TRBJ1-3; 7 bases are shared with TRBD1. The junction had 5 bases not matched to a gene; V was cut back by 2 bases and J by 4 bases. This CDR3 is 15 amino acids long. Germline V CDR1 and CDR2: MDHEN, SYDVKM. The CDR3 region is CASSLPGQQGNTIYF. In DNA form, the CDR3 reads TGTGCCAGCAGTTTACCGGGACAGCAAGGAAACACCATATATTTT. The entire variable domain, with the rest obtained from reference TRBV28 and TRBJ1-3, is as follows: DVKVTQSSRYLVKRTGEKVFLECVQDMDHENMFWYRQDPGLGLRLIYFSYDVKMKEKGDIPEGYSVSREKKERFSLILESASTNQTSMYLCASSLPGQQGNTIYFGEGSWLTVV.

This chain links TRBV30 with TRBJ1-4, with D hard to call. Germline V gives CDR1 GTSNPN, CDR2 SVGIG (reference sequence). Deletions cut 2 bases from V and 7 bases from J, with 11 bases between. This CDR3 comprises 13 residues. The DNA of the CDR3 is TGTGCCTGGAGTATCGGTATCCTTGAAAAACTGTTTTTT. Residues: CAWSIGILEKLFF.

This clone was counted once. This sequence joins TRBV9 and TRBJ2-7, with 10 bases that match TRBD1. The CDR3 is 14 amino acids. V shed 4 bases and J 5 bases; nucleotides not matched to a gene: 6. From germline, CDR1 is SGDLS and CDR2 YYNGEE. The CDR3 sequence: CASSPGTGVHEQYF. The CDR3 coding sequence is TGTGCCAGCAGCCCGGGGACAGGGGTCCACGAGCAGTACTTC. The entire variable domain, with the rest obtained from reference TRBV9 and TRBJ2-7, is as follows: DSGVTQTPKHLITATGQRVTLRCSPRSGDLSVYWYQQSLDQGLQFLIQYYNGEERAKGNILERFSAQQFPDLHSELNLSSLELGDSALYFCASSPGTGVHEQYFGPGTRLTVT.

The chain carries TRBV4-3 and TRBJ2-1, with TRBD2 identical over 10 bases. V trimming: 5 bases; J trimming: 7 bases; junction bases outside the gene matches: 8. The CDR3 consists of 15 residues. CDR1 and CDR2 (germline): LGHNA, YSLEER. The CDR3 DNA reads TGCGCCAGCAGCAAACAGTTACTAGCGGGGAATGAGCAGTTCTTC. Its translation: CASSKQLLAGNEQFF.

This clone was seen once. J is TRBJ2-3 and V is TRBV29-1, with 9 positions matching TRBD2. The CDR3 is made up of 14 amino acids. Germline CDR1 SQVTM, CDR2 ANQGSEA. J was trimmed by 0 bases and V by 5 bases; bases with no gene match: 3. The CDR3 DNA reads as TGCAGCGTTTTCCTAGCGGGAAGCACAGATACGCAGTATTTT. Its protein product is CSVFLAGSTDTQYF.

CDR3 region: CASSSPDRGSEAFF. The CDR3 DNA reads as TGTGCCAGCAGCTCTCCCGACAGGGGATCTGAAGCTTTCTTT. The chain is built from TRBV7-2 and TRBJ1-1, with 8 nucleotides matching TRBD1. After removal of 4 bases from V and 6 bases from J, the junction contained 7 bases not matched to a gene. The germline gives CDR1 SGHTA, CDR2 FQGNSA. The length of the CDR3 is 14 residues.

The chain uses TRBV7-2 and TRBJ1-5; TRBD1 matches 8 bases. There are 16 residues in the CDR3. Per the germline V gene, CDR1 is SGHTA and CDR2 is FQGNSA. After removal of 3 bases from V and 0 bases from J, the junction contained 4 bases not matched to a gene. CDR3 in DNA: TGTGCCAGCAGCTTCACAGGGGGGCGTAGCAATCAGCCCCAGCATTTT. As protein: CASSFTGGRSNQPQHF.

The rearrangement links TRBV7-9 to TRBJ2-3; 7 bases match TRBD2. Trimming at V came to 5 bases and at J to 2 bases, leaving 7 bases not matched to a gene. The germline V gene has CDR1 SEHNR and CDR2 FQNEAQ (reference sequence). The CDR3 length is 15 residues. Here the CDR3 reads CASSRFRDYTDTQYF. The CDR3, as DNA: TGTGCCAGCAGCAGGTTCCGGGACTACACAGATACGCAGTATTTT. The full variable domain, its missing parts supplied by reference TRBV7-9 and TRBJ2-3, is DTGVSQNPRHKITKRGQNVTFRCDPISEHNRLYWYRQTLGQGPEFLTYFQNEAQLEKSRLLSDRFSAERPKGSFSTLEIQRTEQGDSAMYLCASSRFRDYTDTQYFGPGTRLTVL.

The chain recombines TRBV7-2 with TRBJ2-2; TRBD1 aligns across 7 bases. Trimming at V came to 5 bases and at J to 5 bases, leaving 8 bases not matched to a gene. Germline lookup yields CDR1 SGHTA and CDR2 FQGNSA. This CDR3 is built from 15 residues. In DNA, the CDR3 is TGTGCCAGCAGCGCTGGGACAGTTCAAACCGGGGAGCTGTTTTTT. Translated: CASSAGTVQTGELFF.

This clone was counted once. The V call is TRBV4-3, the J call TRBJ2-1, with TRBD2 identical over 7 bases. In germline, CDR1 is LGHNA, CDR2 YSLEER. This CDR3 region has 15 residues. V dropped 0 bases and J dropped 6; count of bases not matched to a gene: 5. The CDR3 is CASSQDWGLLNEQFF. In DNA, the CDR3 is TGCGCCAGCAGCCAAGATTGGGGACTACTCAATGAGCAGTTCTTC.

The chain combines TRBV4-3 with TRBJ1-5; 12 bases are shared with TRBD1. CDR1 and CDR2 from the germline V gene are LGHNA and YSLEER. V was pared by 0 bases and J by 2 bases, with 8 bases of the junction left unmatched. The CDR3 consists of 19 residues. CDR3 sequence: CASSQDPGQGARGNQPQHF. CDR3 bases: TGCGCCAGCAGCCAAGACCCGGGACAGGGGGCGCGGGGCAATCAGCCCCAGCATTTT.

This clone was found a few times. V usage is TRBV2 and J usage is TRBJ1-2, with a tentative D call TRBD1 (6 bases). The CDR3 consists of 15 residues. The germline CDR1 and CDR2 sequences are SNHLY and FYNNEI. Trimming took 6 bases from V and 2 from J, leaving 16 bases between them. For the CDR3, the DNA is TGTGCCAGCAGGCCTCAAGGGGGGGGCAACTATGGCTACACCTTC. It codes for CASRPQGGGNYGYTF.

V usage is TRBV6-6 and J usage is TRBJ2-1, with D perhaps matching TRBD2 (6 bases). Trimming shortened V by 6 bases and J by 1 base, and 10 bases separated the two germline ends. Germline V gene lookup returns CDR1 MNHNY and CDR2 SVGAGI (reference sequence). The CDR3 totals 14 residues. CDR3 protein: CASSREPSYNEQFF. CDR3 in DNA: TGTGCCAGCAGCCGGGAGCCTTCCTACAATGAGCAGTTCTTC.

The chain is built from TRBV29-1 and TRBJ1-4, with D possibly TRBD1 on 5 matching bases. Per the germline V gene, CDR1 is SQVTM and CDR2 is ANQGSEA. Between the trimmed V and J ends, which lost 3 bases and 6 bases, there was a span of 23 bases. There are 17 residues in the CDR3. This chain's CDR3 is CSVELSSQQGPYEKLFF. CDR3 DNA sequence: TGCAGCGTTGAGCTGTCCTCCCAGCAGGGCCCCTATGAAAAACTGTTTTTT.

V is TRBV27 and J is TRBJ2-3; no clear D. The ends were cut back, 0 bases at V and 8 bases at J, with 15 bases in the middle. The CDR3 covers 15 residues. Germline-derived CDR1 and CDR2 are MNHEY and SMNVEV (reference sequence). The CDR3 reads CASSLSITAETTQYF. The CDR3 nucleotides are TGTGCCAGCAGTTTATCGATAACGGCGGAGACTACGCAGTATTTT.

This clone has more than one count but fewer than ten. J is TRBJ2-7 and V is TRBV24-1; tentatively, D is TRBD1 (7 bases). The CDR3 length is 15 residues. V lost 4 bases, J lost 1 base, and 13 bases lay in between. CDR1 and CDR2 (germline): KGHDR, SFDVKD. CDR3 nucleotides: TGTGCCACCAGTGACGCGGGACAGTCTTCCTACGAGCAGTACTTC. Translated, it gives CATSDAGQSSYEQYF.

This clone was recorded only once. J is TRBJ1-5 and V is TRBV27; possibly TRBD1 for D (6 bases). The germline V gene encodes CDR1 MNHEY and CDR2 SMNVEV (reference sequence). The CDR3 totals 17 residues. With 5 bases removed from V and 5 bases from J, the gap between germline ends came to 22 bases. The CDR3 sequence is CASSPSLGGGPDQPQHF. CDR3 bases: TGTGCCAGCAGTCCCTCCCTAGGGGGTGGGCCAGATCAGCCCCAGCATTTT.

The CDR3 spells CASTPGNTGELFF. Here the CDR3 DNA reads TGTGCCAGCACCCCGGGGAACACCGGGGAGCTGTTTTTT. The V call is TRBV28, the J call TRBJ2-2; D not certain. The V end was cut by 7 bases, the J end by 1 base, with 7 bases between. CDR1 is MDHEN and CDR2 is SYDVKM in the germline V gene. This CDR3 region has 13 residues.

The chain carries TRBV7-9 and TRBJ2-3, with 10 positions matching TRBD2. The CDR3 extends over 16 amino acids. Per germline, CDR1 SEHNR and CDR2 FQNEAQ (reference sequence). With 1 base clipped from V and 3 bases from J, the junction kept 4 bases outside the gene matches. CDR3 protein: CASSLGLAGGTDTQYF. For the CDR3, the DNA is TGTGCCAGCAGCTTAGGACTAGCGGGTGGGACAGATACGCAGTATTTT.

The CDR3 loop reads CASSPRQGGETQYF. CDR3 DNA sequence: TGTGCCAGCAGCCCAAGACAGGGCGGGGAGACCCAGTACTTC. The genes are TRBV11-2 and TRBJ2-5, with TRBD1 matching over 7 bases. The trim removed 5 bases at V and 5 bases at J, leaving 8 bases unmatched. The CDR3 length is 14 residues. In germline, CDR1 is SGHAT, CDR2 FQNNGV.

The V call is TRBV2, the J call TRBJ2-1; D might be TRBD2 (7 bases). V lost 4 bases and J lost 4, with 17 bases in between. CDR1 and CDR2 (germline): SNHLY, FYNNEI. The CDR3 runs to 16 residues. CDR3 residues: CASSVRGPFSYNEQFF. The DNA for the CDR3 is TGTGCCAGCAGTGTGCGGGGGCCTTTCAGTTACAATGAGCAGTTCTTC. The full variable domain, rest sourced from reference TRBV2 and TRBJ2-1, is EPEVTQTPSHQVTQMGQEVILRCVPISNHLYFYWYRQILGQKVEFLVSFYNNEISEKSEIFDDQFSVERPDGSNFTLKIRSTKLEDSAMYFCASSVRGPFSYNEQFFGPGTRLTVL.